Listed below are T cell receptor beta chains from one sample, sequenced in a study of siplizumab effects on memory and regulatory T cells. Assay: immunoSEQ multiplex PCR; the TCRdb copy retains only in-frame clones and omits some. The profile shows 90,000 to 150,000 clones, about 93% of them singletons. Sequenced material: non-Treg CD4+ T cells sorted from blood. The receptors shown here come from a human donor in good health. The CDR3 runs from the conserved cysteine through the conserved F or W. D genes are given only for firm matches. Not all rows give a size; the values are once, few, many and, for expanded clones, a class.

-	TRBV7-6	TRBJ1-6	-	TGTGCCAGCAGCCTATCGGGGGACGGAAATTCACCCCTCCACTTT	CASSLSGDGNSPLHF
-	TRBV7-3	TRBJ2-2	-	TGTGCCAGCAGCTTAACCGCCGCGAACACCGGGGAGCTGTTTTTT	CASSLTAANTGELFF
-	TRBV18	TRBJ1-5	-	TGTGCCAGCTCAAGTGCTGGACAGAGCAATCAGCCCCAGCATTTT	CASSSAGQSNQPQHF
-	TRBV18	TRBJ2-1	-	TGTGCCAGCTCACCAGGGCCCGGGGGTTACAATGAGCAGTTCTTC	CASSPGPGGYNEQFF
-	TRBV28	TRBJ2-1	once	TGTGCCAGCAGTTTATCGGAGGGGGGGCCCTACAATGAGCAGTTCTTC	CASSLSEGGPYNEQFF
-	TRBV7-2	TRBJ2-7	-	TGTGCCAGCAGCCTAGGTCGAGGACGCTCCTACGAGCAGTACTTC	CASSLGRGRSYEQYF
-	TRBV18	TRBJ1-1	-	TGTGCCAGCTCACCCCAAAAAATTGCCCCCGGAGGGGGCACTGAAGCTTTCTTT	CASSPQKIAPGGGTEAFF
-	TRBV4-2	TRBJ1-3	-	TGTGCCAGCAGCCAAGGGAGCGGAAACACCATATATTTT	CASSQGSGNTIYF
TRBD1	TRBV6-5	TRBJ1-1	-	TGTGCCAGCAGTGGGACAGGCAGGACTGAAGCTTTCTTT	CASSGTGRTEAFF
TRBD1	TRBV6-5	TRBJ1-4	once	TGTGCCAGCGGGGACAGGGCAAGCGAAAAACTGTTTTTT	CASGDRASEKLFF
-	TRBV19	TRBJ2-1	-	TGTGCCAGTAGTATAGTGAGGGGTCTTGAGCAGTTCTTC	CASSIVRGLEQFF
-	TRBV19	TRBJ1-3	-	TGTGCCAGTAGTCAGGGTAATGGAAACACCATATATTTT	CASSQGNGNTIYF
-	TRBV10-3	TRBJ2-7	-	TGTGCCATCAGTGAGTCTGTAACCTCCTACGAGCAGTACTTC	CAISESVTSYEQYF
-	TRBV7-3	TRBJ1-5	once	TGTGCCAGCAGCTTATGGGTATTAGGTCAGCCCCAGCATTTT	CASSLWVLGQPQHF
-	TRBV6-1	TRBJ2-5	once	TGTGCCAGCAGTGGGAGGGAGACCCAGTACTTC	CASSGRETQYF
-	TRBV4-1	TRBJ1-4	-	TGCGCCAGCGGTACGGGGGACACTAATGAAAAACTGTTTTTT	CASGTGDTNEKLFF
-	TRBV29-1	TRBJ1-6	-	TGCAGCGTTGGAGGACTCCAAAATTCACCCCTCCACTTT	CSVGGLQNSPLHF